This TCR beta chain was identified in a study of blood T cell repertoires in COVID-19. The data were produced by immunoSEQ multiplex PCR, yet TCRdb's version contains in-frame clones alone and is incomplete. Of roughly 54,000 clones listed, 70% to 90% were seen once; the top ten hold over 25%. The V gene lost 0 bases and the J gene lost 8 bases, with 15 bases spanning the gap. The CDR3 covers 15 residues. Germline values: CDR1 SGHRS, CDR2 YFSETQ. This clonotype was obtained from a human donor in a cohort sampled during active COVID-19. Sequenced: peripheral blood. This sequence joins TRBV5-1 and TRBJ2-4; D might be TRBD2 (6 bases). In nucleotides, the CDR3 is TGCGCCAGCAGCTTGGGACGCGGGGCGCCTGACATTCAGTACTTC. This translates into CASSLGRGAPDIQYF.